The source of this T cell receptor (beta chain) is a study of blood T cell repertoires in COVID-19. For the study at large: Sample material is recorded as cDNA or gDNA derived from T cells, B-cell-depleted T cells, or PBMCs.

Per the germline V gene, CDR1 is SGHTA and CDR2 is FQGNSA. This CDR3 is built from 15 residues. Trimming took 1 base from V and 9 from J, leaving 19 bases between them. As handled by the study authors: Nucleated cell number was recorded as an estimate derived from reference gene primer amplification. Sequencing used immunoSEQ multiplex PCR; TCRdb keeps in-frame clones, though not all of them. V and J calls and clone size are copied from that table; D and trimming were computed from the DNA. The data show roughly 70,000 clones, approximately 86% seen once. The sample taken for sequencing was peripheral blood. This chain joins TRBV7-2 and TRBJ2-7, with TRBD2 as a possible D gene (6 bases). The receptor was derived from a man between 65 and 79 years old with active COVID-19. Here the CDR3 DNA reads TGTGCCAGCAGCTTAGGCCCCCGGGAGCCCATTGGGCAGTACTTC. It codes for CASSLGPREPIGQYF.